The sample holds many counts of the clone carrying this T cell receptor (beta chain). Its antigen is not known. The sample comes from a study of T cells in Graves' hyperthyroidism and ophthalmopathy. Whole-study findings and limits: Separation of ophthalmopathy from stable hyperthyroidism was achieved by a 13 V-J model.

This CDR3 has 14 residues. Germline values: CDR1 MDHEN, CDR2 SYDVKM. The V gene lost 4 bases and the J gene lost 6 bases, with 15 bases spanning the gap. Amplification targeted TCR beta CDR3 regions from RNA transcripts. Carried out on the TCR CDR3, a first-round RT-PCR used the HTBI primer set. TCRdb called the multiplex PCR reads again in MiXCR, with one record for every CDR3 protein. The sample comprises 450,000 to 550,000 distinct CDR3 sequences, roughly 24% of which are singletons, and about 11% rests with the top ten. Inclusion characteristics of ophthalmopathy patients comprised a Clinical Activity Score of at least 3, a NOSPECS grade of at least 4, and duration under 3 months. Reasons for excluding patients were uncontrolled infection, other autoimmune disease, pregnancy or lactation. Fresh peripheral blood, under 11 ml, yielded the PBMCs.

The origin of this receptor is a young woman with Graves' ophthalmopathy. This chain connects TRBV28 to TRBJ1-2, with unresolved D. What was sequenced was blood. The CDR3 coding sequence is TGTGCCAGCAGTTCTCCCGGGCAGATCCATGGCTACACCTTC. Encoded protein: CASSSPGQIHGYTF.